The entry below describes one T cell receptor (beta chain). The data originate from a study of blood T cell repertoires in COVID-19. The wider study: Samples came from the United States, Italy and Spain, spanning acute and convalescent COVID-19. From T cells, B-cell-depleted T cells, or PBMCs came the material, which was cDNA or gDNA.

In the original processing: Nucleated cell counts were estimated from reference gene primer amplification. Assay used: immunoSEQ multiplex PCR; TCRdb lists only in-frame clones, some missing. V and J calls and clone size are given by that table; D and trimming were obtained from the DNA. The sample includes more than 150,000 clones, around 83% of them seen just once. This receptor was obtained from a middle-aged woman with acute or convalescent COVID-19. Sequences were obtained from peripheral blood.

For the CDR3, the DNA is TGTGCCAGCAGTTTGGCAGTAAGCAATCAGCCCCAGCATTTT. Its translation: CASSLAVSNQPQHF. This chain links TRBV27 with TRBJ1-5; D unresolved. Per germline, CDR1 MNHEY and CDR2 SMNVEV (reference sequence). There are 14 residues in the CDR3. Between the trimmed V and J ends, which lost 3 bases and 1 base, there was a span of 7 bases.